These 4 T cell receptor beta chains share one sample of origin, sequenced in a study of T cells after posttransplantation cyclophosphamide. Treatment was busulfan-fludarabine conditioning, a marrow graft, and cyclophosphamide on days +3 and +4. The assay was immunoSEQ multiplex PCR, and TCRdb's table has in-frame clones only and misses some. Of roughly 4,100 clones in the sample, about 83% are singletons; the top ten hold 6.5%. The sequencing here drew on CD4+ T cells sorted from blood, taken about 37 weeks after a stem cell transplant with posttransplant cyclophosphamide. All receptors come from a male patient between 25 and 39 years old who received an allogeneic stem cell transplant from a related donor, was CMV-positive, and had no GVHD. Some T cells may possibly be graft donor cells.

Here the CDR3 reads CASSGQGASYGYTF. The CDR3 coding sequence is TGTGCCAGCAGTGGACAGGGGGCTAGCTATGGCTACACCTTC. V gene TRBV6-6 combines with J gene TRBJ1-2; 11 nucleotides match TRBD1. Losses at the gene ends were 5 bases for V and 4 bases for J; bases not matched to a gene: 3. Germline loops: CDR1 MNHNY, CDR2 SVGAGI (reference sequence). The CDR3 is 14 residues long.

The chain carries TRBV9 and TRBJ2-3; possible D gene TRBD2, 5 bases. Trimming shortened V by 4 bases and J by 0 bases, and 9 bases separated the two germline ends. The germline CDR1 and CDR2 sequences are SGDLS and YYNGEE. The CDR3 sequence is 14 residues long. In nucleotides, the CDR3 is TGTGCCAGCAGCCTCGACTATAGCACAGATACGCAGTATTTT. It is translated as CASSLDYSTDTQYF.

The genes are TRBV19 and TRBJ2-2; D possibly corresponds to TRBD2 (6 bases). The CDR3 covers 15 residues. Germline lookup yields CDR1 LNHDA and CDR2 SQIVND (reference sequence). The V end lost 7 bases, the J end lost 4 bases, and 16 bases lay between the germline ends. The CDR3 spells CASKSGSPGTGELFF. The CDR3 bases are TGTGCCAGTAAATCCGGGAGCCCCGGCACCGGGGAGCTGTTTTTT. Full variable domain (outside the CDR3, taken from reference TRBV19 and TRBJ2-2): DGGITQSPKYLFRKEGQNVTLSCEQNLNHDAMYWYRQDPGQGLRLIYYSQIVNDFQKGDIAEGYSVSREKKESFPLTVTSAQKNPTAFYLCASKSGSPGTGELFFGEGSRLTVL.

The CDR3 bases are TGCGCCAGCAGCTTGCGGGATTACACAGATACGCAGTATTTT. Translated: CASSLRDYTDTQYF. The V and J genes are TRBV5-1 and TRBJ2-3; maybe TRBD2 (5 bases). V lost 1 base, J lost 2 bases, and 8 bases lay in between. This CDR3 contains 14 residues. Germline CDR1 and CDR2: SGHRS and YFSETQ. Using reference TRBV5-1 and TRBJ2-3 for the parts outside the CDR3, the full variable domain is KAGVTQTPRYLIKTRGQQVTLSCSPISGHRSVSWYQQTPGQGLQFLFEYFSETQRNKGNFPGRFSGRQFSNSRSEMNVSTLELGDSALYLCASSLRDYTDTQYFGPGTRLTVL.